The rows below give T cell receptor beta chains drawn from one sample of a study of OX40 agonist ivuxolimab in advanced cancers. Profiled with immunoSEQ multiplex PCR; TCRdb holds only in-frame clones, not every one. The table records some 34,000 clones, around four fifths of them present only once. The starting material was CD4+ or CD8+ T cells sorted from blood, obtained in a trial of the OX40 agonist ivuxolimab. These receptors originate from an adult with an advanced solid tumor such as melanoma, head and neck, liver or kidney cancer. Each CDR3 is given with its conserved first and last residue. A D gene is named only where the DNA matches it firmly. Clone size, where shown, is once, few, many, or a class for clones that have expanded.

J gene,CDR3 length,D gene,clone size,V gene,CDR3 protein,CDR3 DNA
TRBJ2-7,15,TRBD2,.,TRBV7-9,CASSPGTSSTYEQYF,TGTGCCAGCAGCCCCGGGACTAGCTCCACCTACGAGCAGTACTTC
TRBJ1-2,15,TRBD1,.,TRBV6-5,CASSQQGGSLYGYTF,TGTGCCAGCAGCCAACAGGGGGGATCCCTATACGGCTACACCTTC
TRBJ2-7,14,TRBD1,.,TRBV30,CAWSEGTASYEQYF,TGTGCCTGGAGCGAAGGGACAGCCTCCTACGAGCAGTACTTC
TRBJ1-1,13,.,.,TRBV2,CAGYPGVVSEAFF,TGTGCCGGGTATCCGGGGGTGGTGTCTGAAGCTTTCTTT
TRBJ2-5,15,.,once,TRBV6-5,CASSYSTSPPETQYF,TGTGCCAGCAGTTACTCGACTAGTCCCCCCGAGACCCAGTACTTC
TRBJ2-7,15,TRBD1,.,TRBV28,CASSSQGAHPYEQYF,TGTGCCAGCAGCTCACAGGGGGCGCATCCCTACGAGCAGTACTTC
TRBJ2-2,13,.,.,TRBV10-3,CAINRVDTGELFF,TGTGCCATCAACAGGGTGGACACCGGGGAGCTGTTTTTT
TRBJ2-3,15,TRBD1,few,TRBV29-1,CSVESMGQGYSTQYF,TGCAGCGTTGAAAGTATGGGACAGGGTTATAGTACGCAGTATTTT
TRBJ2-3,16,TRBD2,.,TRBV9,CASSDVSGGLADTQYF,TGTGCCAGCAGCGACGTTAGCGGGGGGTTGGCAGATACGCAGTATTTT
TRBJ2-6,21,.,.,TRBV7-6,CASSITDLGKVFGSGANVLTF,TGTGCCAGCAGCATAACCGACCTAGGGAAAGTTTTTGGCTCTGGGGCCAACGTCCTGACTTTC
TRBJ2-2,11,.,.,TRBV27,CASSDTGELFF,TGTGCCAGCAGTGACACCGGGGAGCTGTTTTTT
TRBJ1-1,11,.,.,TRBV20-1,CSAKKGTEAFF,TGCAGTGCTAAAAAAGGCACTGAAGCTTTCTTT
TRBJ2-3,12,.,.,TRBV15,CATSDGTDTQYF,TGTGCCACCAGCGACGGAACAGATACGCAGTATTTT
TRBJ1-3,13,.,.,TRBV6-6,CASSGTSGNTIYF,TGTGCCAGCAGTGGAACCTCTGGAAACACCATATATTTT
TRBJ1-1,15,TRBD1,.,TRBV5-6,CASSYVDRGGTEAFF,TGTGCCAGCAGCTATGTGGACAGGGGGGGCACTGAAGCTTTCTTT
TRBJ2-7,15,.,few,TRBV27,CASSLIPVTSYEQYF,TGTGCCAGCAGTTTAATACCAGTCACCTCGTACGAGCAGTACTTC
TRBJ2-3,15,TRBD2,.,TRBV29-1,CSVGLAGSYADTQYF,TGCAGCGTTGGACTAGCGGGGTCCTACGCGGATACGCAGTATTTT
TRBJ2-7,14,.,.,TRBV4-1,CASSQEGVTYEQYF,TGCGCCAGCAGCCAAGAAGGGGTCACCTACGAGCAGTACTTC
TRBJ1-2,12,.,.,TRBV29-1,CSGQVSSYGYTF,TGCAGCGGACAGGTTTCTAGCTATGGCTACACCTTC
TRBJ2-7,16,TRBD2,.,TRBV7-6,CASSPLAGESSYEQYF,TGTGCCAGCAGCCCGTTAGCGGGGGAGAGCTCCTACGAGCAGTACTTC
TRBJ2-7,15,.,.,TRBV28,CASSSVGRSSYEQYF,TGTGCCAGCAGTTCCGTGGGCAGGAGCTCCTACGAGCAGTACTTC
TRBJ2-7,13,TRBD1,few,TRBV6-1,CASSARQGHEQYF,TGTGCCAGCAGTGCCCGACAGGGCCACGAGCAGTACTTC
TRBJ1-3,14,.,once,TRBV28,CASSFQGSGNTIYF,TGTGCCAGCAGTTTTCAGGGCTCTGGAAACACCATATATTTT
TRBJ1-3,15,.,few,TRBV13,CASSLGLPAGNTIYF,TGTGCCAGCAGCTTAGGCCTGCCAGCTGGAAACACCATATATTTT
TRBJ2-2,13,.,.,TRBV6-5,CASSSRGAGELFF,TGTGCCAGCAGTTCCAGGGGTGCCGGGGAGCTGTTTTTT
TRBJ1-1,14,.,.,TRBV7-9,CASSQGLWFSEAFF,TGTGCCAGCAGCCAGGGGTTATGGTTTTCTGAAGCTTTCTTT
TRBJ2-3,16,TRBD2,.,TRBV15,CATSRRAGEGPDTQYF,TGTGCCACCAGCAGACGAGCGGGGGAAGGACCAGATACGCAGTATTTT
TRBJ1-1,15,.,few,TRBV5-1,CASSGWDGMNTEAFF,TGCGCCAGCAGCGGCTGGGACGGAATGAACACTGAAGCTTTCTTT
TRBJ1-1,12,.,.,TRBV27,CASSSGGIEAFF,TGTGCCAGCAGTTCGGGGGGCATTGAAGCTTTCTTT
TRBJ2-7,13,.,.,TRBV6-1,CASSEEARYEQYF,TGTGCCAGCAGTGAAGAGGCACGCTACGAGCAGTACTTC
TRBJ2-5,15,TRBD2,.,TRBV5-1,CASSLGLAGQETQYF,TGCGCCAGCAGCTTGGGGCTAGCGGGGCAAGAGACCCAGTACTTC
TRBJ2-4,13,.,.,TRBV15,CATSALAKNIQYF,TGTGCCACCAGCGCCTTAGCCAAAAACATTCAGTACTTC
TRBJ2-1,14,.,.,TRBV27,CASSFTTTHNEQFF,TGTGCCAGCAGTTTCACAACGACCCATAATGAGCAGTTCTTC
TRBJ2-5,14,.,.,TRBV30,CAWSVLAEQETQYF,TGTGCCTGGAGTGTACTTGCGGAGCAAGAGACCCAGTACTTC
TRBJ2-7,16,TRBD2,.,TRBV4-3,CASSQIPGLAGDEQYF,TGCGCCAGCAGCCAAATCCCGGGACTAGCGGGGGACGAGCAGTACTTC
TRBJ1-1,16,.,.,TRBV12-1,CASSPNLKGGDTEAFF,TGTGCCAGCAGCCCCAATCTAAAGGGGGGGGACACTGAAGCTTTCTTT
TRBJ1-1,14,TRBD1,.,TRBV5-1,CASSLTGVDTEAFF,TGCGCCAGCAGCTTGACAGGGGTGGACACTGAAGCTTTCTTT